This record covers a single T cell receptor (beta chain). This sample stems from a study of T-cell reconstitution after alpha-beta-depleted transplantation in children. Preparation of the TCRbeta library involved a method that used unique molecular identifiers. TCRdb passed the PCR reads through MiXCR, listing each CDR3 protein once. The repertoire holds approximately 500,000 distinct CDR3 sequences, more than 9% seen once, with just over 2% in the top ten. This receptor was identified in a child aged 2 to 15 with inherited bone marrow failure, due to receive a stem cell transplant. The sample here was PBMCs, taken before TCRalphabeta/CD19-depleted stem cell transplant.

CDR3 nucleotides: TGTGCCACCCGTGAAAAAGCGGGAGATGGGGGTGAGCAGTTCTTC. Its protein product is CATREKAGDGGEQFF. The chain has TRBV12-3 or TRBV12-4 and TRBJ2-1; 8 bases are shared with TRBD2. This CDR3 region has 15 residues. The J segment lost 9 bases and the V segment lost 10 bases, leaving 17 bases of the junction unmatched.